This T cell receptor (beta chain) is drawn from a study of graft-versus-host responses after intestinal transplantation. Study details: Each recipient received a multivisceral, liver-intestinal, or isolated intestinal graft. Study-level results: Recipient marrow contained GvH clones, some of which appeared first in ileum or blood.

Turning to this clone: The antigen is not known.

Produced via immunoSEQ multiplex PCR; TCRdb's table is partial and in-frame only. The table has 15,000 to 18,000 clones, around two thirds seen once; the top ten hold approximately 3.4%. Germline-derived CDR1 and CDR2 are MNHEY and SMNVEV (reference sequence). There are 13 residues in the CDR3. J lost 5 bases, V lost 9 bases, and 7 bases had no gene match. Intraepithelial and lamina propria lymphocytes were released after the graft tissue was processed. The source material was ileum tissue, sampled 14 days after transplant. This chain uses TRBV27 with TRBJ1-5; 7 positions match TRBD1. The receptor comes from a human patient who received an intestinal transplant, so some T cells may come from the graft donor. The CDR3 sequence is CASRQGFDQPQHF. CDR3 bases: TGTGCCAGTCGACAGGGCTTCGATCAGCCCCAGCATTTT.